This TCR beta chain came from a study of cytomegalovirus exposure and HLA in healthy donors. The CDR3 extends over 13 amino acids. Germline lookup yields CDR1 ENHRY and CDR2 SYGVKD. The PCR ran on 60 Vbeta and 13 Jbeta primers. The repertoire was sequenced with immunoSEQ multiplex PCR; TCRdb's copy has only in-frame clones and lacks some. The table includes roughly 200,000 clones, about four fifths detected once. A few counts support this clone. What it binds is not known. One end of the junction is discordant with germline, which a read error may explain. General study findings and limits: In an earlier analysis, in some 600 donors, most V segments appeared productive either ~87% or ~30% of the time. In a later analysis, a missense DCLRE1C variant was linked to TCR beta V- and J-gene trimming.

The clonotype originates from a female donor in good health and CMV-seronegative. The chain is built from TRBV10-3 and TRBJ2-7, with no clear D. The sequenced sample consisted of PBMCs. CDR3 nucleotide sequence: TGTGCCAGCAGTTATCAGGAAACTTACGAGCAGTACTTC. Translation: CASSYQETYEQYF.